This T cell receptor (beta chain) was captured in a study of blood T cell repertoires in COVID-19. TCRdb keeps only in-frame clones here, not all; method: immunoSEQ multiplex PCR. The sample gives a few hundred thousand clones, roughly 80% of which show up once; 5.1% is in the top ten. The length of the CDR3 is 13 residues. V lost 6 bases, J lost 4 bases, and 3 bases stayed unmatched. CDR1 MNHEY and CDR2 SMNVEV come from the germline V gene (reference sequence). Sequencing used peripheral blood. The TCR originated in a human donor in a cohort sampled during active COVID-19. This chain uses TRBV27 with TRBJ2-7; TRBD1 agrees at 10 bases. DNA of the CDR3: TGTGCCAGCAGGAGGACAGGGGGGTACGAGCAGTACTTC. It yields the protein CASRRTGGYEQYF.